This passage covers 28 T cell receptor beta chains from one sample sequenced in a study of cytomegalovirus exposure and HLA in healthy donors. A multiplex PCR was run with 60 Vbeta primers and 13 Jbeta primers. Profiled with immunoSEQ multiplex PCR; TCRdb holds only in-frame clones, not every one. The sample lists 150,000 to 180,000 clones; around 82% were seen once. Sample: PBMCs. The receptors were gathered from a middle-aged woman in good health and CMV-seropositive.

CDR3 in DNA: TGTGCCAGCACCGGGACTAGCGGGTGGTGGCAGTACTTC. Translated: CASTGTSGWWQYF. The J gene is TRBJ2-7, the V gene TRBV28; 12 bases fit TRBD2. V gave up 7 bases and J gave up 9 bases; unmatched junction bases: 7. The CDR3 totals 13 residues. Germline CDR1 MDHEN, CDR2 SYDVKM.

About this clone itself: In the same sample, other DNA sequences code for this CDR3. V and J are TRBV5-1 and TRBJ2-7; 9 nucleotides align to TRBD2. In germline, CDR1 is SGHRS, CDR2 YFSETQ. The CDR3 has 15 amino acids. The J segment lost 2 bases and the V segment lost 0 bases, leaving 3 bases of the junction unmatched. CDR3 DNA: TGCGCCAGCAGCTTGGTGGCGGGAGGGCCCTACGAGCAGTACTTC. It translates to CASSLVAGGPYEQYF.

The J gene is TRBJ2-5, the V gene TRBV2; D perhaps matches TRBD2 (6 bases). Trimming removed 4 bases at V and 5 bases at J, with 11 bases between. Germline values: CDR1 SNHLY, CDR2 FYNNEI. The CDR3 runs to 13 residues. As DNA, the CDR3 is TGTGCCAGCAGTGGGGGGGAAGCCGAGACCCAGTACTTC. Translation gives CASSGGEAETQYF. Full variable domain (missing parts from reference TRBV2 and TRBJ2-5): EPEVTQTPSHQVTQMGQEVILRCVPISNHLYFYWYRQILGQKVEFLVSFYNNEISEKSEIFDDQFSVERPDGSNFTLKIRSTKLEDSAMYFCASSGGEAETQYFGPGTRLLVL.

This clone has a single count. The chain joins TRBV14 to TRBJ2-3; D unresolved. Per the germline V gene, CDR1 is SGHDN and CDR2 is FVKESK. V lost 6 bases and J 4 bases, leaving 5 bases between the germline ends. CDR3 size: 11 residues. The CDR3 here is CASSHSDTQYF. DNA of the CDR3: TGTGCCAGCAGTCATTCAGATACGCAGTATTTT.

This sequence joins TRBV10-1 and TRBJ2-7, with 10 bases that match TRBD1. Losses at the gene ends were 5 bases for V and 5 bases for J; bases not matched to a gene: 3. CDR1 and CDR2 (germline): WNHNN, SYGVQD (reference sequence). The CDR3 runs 13 residues. CDR3 sequence (DNA): TGCGCCAGCAGTAGGGACAGGGGCCACGAGCAGTACTTC. Its translation is CASSRDRGHEQYF.

The V gene is TRBV19, the J gene TRBJ2-3; 8 bases line up with TRBD2. Germline assignment: CDR1 LNHDA and CDR2 SQIVND (reference sequence). V dropped 3 bases and J dropped 0; count of bases not matched to a gene: 2. The CDR3 has 15 amino acids. CDR3 coding DNA: TGTGCCAGTAGTATGAGCGGGAGCAGCACAGATACGCAGTATTTT. Amino acid sequence: CASSMSGSSTDTQYF.

The chain recombines TRBV7-9 with TRBJ2-2; D ambiguous. The V end was cut by 2 bases, the J end by 2 bases, with 6 bases between. The CDR3 is 14 residues long. Germline CDR1 reads SEHNR; CDR2 reads FQNEAQ (reference sequence). CDR3 sequence (DNA): TGTGCCAGCAGCTTATCAGAAAACACCGGGGAGCTGTTTTTT. Protein: CASSLSENTGELFF.

Only a few counts were recorded for this clone. The chain combines TRBV11-2 with TRBJ2-3; D gene unclear. V was pared by 5 bases and J by 0 bases, with 12 bases between. This CDR3 is built from 15 residues. The germline V gene has CDR1 SGHAT and CDR2 FQNNGV. DNA of the CDR3: TGTGCCAGCAGCCCCAGAGCGTACAGCACAGATACGCAGTATTTT. Protein: CASSPRAYSTDTQYF.

The V gene is TRBV6-6, the J gene TRBJ2-7; 7 bases are shared with TRBD1. Germline CDR1 reads MNHNY; CDR2 reads SVGAGI (reference sequence). The length of the CDR3 is 15 residues. The V gene end was trimmed by 1 base and the J gene end by 0 bases; junction bases not matched to a gene: 3. The CDR3 bases are TGTGCCAGCAGTTACTTTCCAGGGGGCTCCTACGAGCAGTACTTC. Translation: CASSYFPGGSYEQYF.

Only a few counts were recorded for this clone. The CDR3 region is CASTDSVADTQYF. The CDR3 DNA reads as TGTGCCAGTACCGACTCGGTTGCAGATACGCAGTATTTT. This chain connects TRBV7-9 to TRBJ2-3, with no clear D. V was clipped by 9 bases and J by 4 bases, with 14 bases between them. This CDR3 has 13 amino acids. CDR1 is SEHNR and CDR2 is FQNEAQ in the germline V gene (reference sequence).

This chain joins TRBV23-1 and TRBJ2-1; 11 nucleotides line up with TRBD2. TRBV23-1 is an ORF for which the function is uncertain. CDR3 length equals 19 residues. V lost 7 bases and J lost 6; bases outside the gene matches: 20. CDR3 loop: CASTRPGGLAAISRNEQFF. CDR3 coding DNA: TGCGCCAGCACAAGGCCCGGGGGACTAGCGGCTATTTCGCGCAATGAGCAGTTCTTC.

This clone was detected a few times. The V and J genes are TRBV14 and TRBJ1-3; TRBD1 agrees at 9 bases. Germline CDR1 is SGHDN and CDR2 is FVKESK. V lost 4 bases, J lost 3 bases, and 7 bases stayed unmatched. The CDR3 length is 16 residues. CDR3 residues: CASSPWGQGSGNTIYF. The CDR3, as DNA: TGTGCCAGCAGCCCTTGGGGACAGGGAAGTGGAAACACCATATATTTT. Looking up the rest from reference TRBV14 and TRBJ1-3 gives the full variable domain: EAGVTQFPSHSVIEKGQTVTLRCDPISGHDNLYWYRRVMGKEIKFLLHFVKESKQDESGMPNNRFLAERTGGTYSTLKVQPAELEDSGVYFCASSPWGQGSGNTIYFGEGSWLTVV.

The CDR3 DNA sequence: TGTGCCAGCAGTCTCCCAGGGGGTAAAGCCGGGGAGCTGTTTTTT. It is translated as CASSLPGGKAGELFF. The chain links TRBV28 to TRBJ2-2; 7 bases are a match to TRBD1. This CDR3 has 15 amino acids. Germline loops: CDR1 MDHEN, CDR2 SYDVKM. With 5 bases clipped from V and 6 bases from J, the junction kept 9 bases outside the gene matches.

The chain links TRBV7-9 to TRBJ2-7; tentatively, D is TRBD2 (6 bases). Trimming cost V 6 bases and J 3 bases, with 21 bases left between them. This CDR3 is built from 16 residues. In germline, CDR1 is SEHNR, CDR2 FQNEAQ (reference sequence). The CDR3 sequence: CASSRGGLATSYEQYF. For the CDR3, the DNA is TGTGCCAGCAGTAGAGGAGGGCTAGCGACGAGCTACGAGCAGTACTTC.

A single count supports this clone. This rearrangement joins TRBV9 to TRBJ2-3, with TRBD2 matching over 14 bases. Trimming at V came to 4 bases and at J to 6 bases, leaving 7 bases not matched to a gene. The CDR3 contains 16 residues. Germline CDR1 SGDLS, CDR2 YYNGEE. The CDR3 is CASSPPGLAGVDTQYF. Written as DNA, the CDR3 is TGTGCCAGCAGCCCCCCGGGACTAGCGGGAGTGGATACGCAGTATTTT.

Regarding this clone: At one boundary the junction diverges from the germline segment, which might be a read error. The rearrangement uses TRBV7-9 and TRBJ2-2; D is ambiguous. CDR3 length: 15 residues. In germline, CDR1 is SEHNR, CDR2 FQNEAQ (reference sequence). The CDR3 DNA reads as TGTGCCGGCAGCTTTGGTATGGAGCACACCGGGGAGCTGTTTTTT. It codes for CAGSFGMEHTGELFF.

The chain joins TRBV25-1 to TRBJ1-5, with TRBD1 matching over 7 bases. Germline CDR1 MGHDK, CDR2 SYGVNS. This CDR3 contains 14 residues. J lost 6 bases, V lost 0 bases, and 2 bases had no gene match. CDR3 in amino acids: CASSEYGDSQPQHF. CDR3 sequence (DNA): TGTGCCAGCAGTGAATATGGGGACAGTCAGCCCCAGCATTTT. Based on the CDR3 plus reference TRBV25-1 and TRBJ1-5, the full variable domain is EADIYQTPRYLVIGTGKKITLECSQTMGHDKMYWYQQDPGMELHLIHYSYGVNSTEKGDLSSESTVSRIRTEHFPLTLESARPSHTSQYLCASSEYGDSQPQHFGDGTRLSIL.

Details on this clone: Relative to the germline gene, one junction end is altered; a read error may explain this. The gene calls are TRBV19 and TRBJ2-3; 7 bases map to TRBD2. The germline V gene has CDR1 LNHDA and CDR2 SQIVND (reference sequence). The CDR3 has 15 amino acids. CDR3 protein: CASSIAKRGTDTQYF. CDR3 DNA: TGTGCCAGTAGTATAGCTAAGCGGGGCACTGATACGCAGTATTTT. Filled out from reference TRBV19 and TRBJ2-3, the complete variable domain reads DGGITQSPKYLFRKEGQNVTLSCEQNLNHDAMYWYRQDPGQGLRLIYYSQIVNDFQKGDIAEGYSVSREKKESFPLTVTSAQKNPTAFYLCASSIAKRGTDTQYFGPGTRLTVL.

The chain recombines TRBV9 with TRBJ1-1; TRBD1 aligns across 7 bases. This CDR3 comprises 18 residues. Germline trimming cut 2 bases from V and 4 bases from J; bases unmatched to any gene: 17. CDR1 SGDLS and CDR2 YYNGEE come from the germline V gene. The CDR3 protein is CASSVHRGPNSDFTEAFF. The CDR3 nucleotides read TGTGCCAGCAGCGTCCACAGGGGCCCCAATTCCGATTTCACTGAAGCTTTCTTT.

This clone was recorded once. This chain joins TRBV5-1 and TRBJ2-3; 14 positions match TRBD2. CDR3 length: 20 amino acids. Germline assignment: CDR1 SGHRS and CDR2 YFSETQ. The J segment lost 4 bases and the V segment lost 4 bases, leaving 17 bases of the junction unmatched. The CDR3 nucleotides are TGCGCCAGCAGCCCGTTGGGACTAGCGGGAGTTAGGCGTGTAGCAGATACGCAGTATTTT. This sequence encodes CASSPLGLAGVRRVADTQYF.

This clone has more than one count but fewer than ten. The V call is TRBV5-1, the J call TRBJ2-1; D ambiguous. The CDR3 consists of 15 residues. The V gene's germline CDR1 is SGHRS and CDR2 YFSETQ. Deletions cut 0 bases from V and 0 bases from J, with 7 bases between. The CDR3 spells CASSLDSYSYNEQFF. The CDR3 coding sequence is TGCGCCAGCAGCTTGGACAGCTACTCCTACAATGAGCAGTTCTTC.

The rearrangement uses TRBV30 and TRBJ1-5, with 9 bases aligning to TRBD1. CDR3 size: 14 residues. Trimming took 1 base from V and 5 from J; bases not matched to a gene: 3. CDR1 is GTSNPN, CDR2 SVGIG, per germline (reference sequence). The CDR3 DNA reads TGTGCCTGGAGTGGGGGACAGGGAGATCAGCCCCAGCATTTT. Its translation is CAWSGGQGDQPQHF.

The chain is built from TRBV25-1 and TRBJ2-3; 12 bases line up with TRBD1. From germline, CDR1 is MGHDK and CDR2 SYGVNS. CDR3 length: 16 amino acids. Trimming at V came to 7 bases and at J to 6 bases, leaving 11 bases not matched to a gene. The CDR3: CASTRGDRGRSDTQYF. The CDR3 bases are TGTGCCAGCACCAGGGGGGACAGGGGGCGTTCGGATACGCAGTATTTT.

V and J are TRBV5-1 and TRBJ2-3, with TRBD2 matching 9 bases. CDR3 length: 15 residues. CDR1 and CDR2 from the germline V gene are SGHRS and YFSETQ. V was clipped by 2 bases and J by 0 bases; unmatched bases: 1. The CDR3 here is CASSLTSGSTDTQYF. The DNA of the CDR3 is TGCGCCAGCAGCTTAACTAGCGGGAGCACAGATACGCAGTATTTT.

This clone was detected a few times. This rearrangement joins TRBV29-1 to TRBJ2-3; the D gene is possibly TRBD2 (7 bases). Germline V gives CDR1 SQVTM, CDR2 ANQGSEA. The V and J ends lost 8 bases and 8 bases respectively, with 23 bases between them. CDR3 length: 14 amino acids. The DNA for the CDR3 is TGCAGCACCAGCGGGACTACTGGAGGGGGTACGCAGTATTTT. Encoded protein: CSTSGTTGGGTQYF.

The rearrangement joins TRBV18 to TRBJ2-5; 7 bases line up with TRBD2. The CDR3 contains 14 residues. J gave up 3 bases and V 0 bases, and 1 base lay outside the gene matches. Germline V gene data show CDR1 as KGHSH and CDR2 as LQKENI. CDR3 DNA: TGTGCCAGCTCACCACCAGGACTAGAAGAGACCCAGTACTTC. Its translation: CASSPPGLEETQYF.

The chain couples TRBV28 to TRBJ1-1; TRBD1 aligns across 7 bases. This CDR3 is built from 14 residues. V gave up 6 bases and J gave up 6 bases; unmatched junction bases: 10. Germline V gives CDR1 MDHEN, CDR2 SYDVKM. In DNA form, the CDR3 reads TGTGCCAGCAGATCTGACAGGGAAAAATCTGAAGCTTTCTTT. It yields the protein CASRSDREKSEAFF.

This chain joins TRBV27 and TRBJ1-5; 9 positions agree with TRBD1. The junction had 7 bases not matched to a gene; V was cut back by 4 bases and J by 3 bases. Germline CDR1 is MNHEY and CDR2 is SMNVEV (reference sequence). The CDR3 totals 16 residues. CDR3 loop: CASSSTGTGYNQPQHF. CDR3 nucleotides: TGTGCCAGCAGTTCGACCGGGACAGGGTACAATCAGCCCCAGCATTTT.